The TCR beta chain described here comes from a study of T cell responses to AZD1222 COVID-19 vaccine. Looking at the study overall: Second-dose timings of about 4 or about 12 weeks were pooled. Study-level findings and limits: An increase in Spike-specific TCR breadth and depth was observed after two AZD1222 doses.

This CDR3 is built from 15 residues. V lost 3 bases, J lost 4 bases, and 12 bases lay in between. Germline-derived CDR1 and CDR2 are KGHSH and LQKENI. For this clone: The antigen is not known.

Some clones are missing from TCRdb's copy, which holds only in-frame ones; the method was immunoSEQ multiplex PCR. The data hold roughly 180,000 clones, with 91% observed a single time. The clonotype originates from an adult in good health. The sample consisted of peripheral blood, taken on day 0 of AZD1222 vaccination. This chain uses TRBV18 with TRBJ2-2; TRBD1 might be the D (6 bases). CDR3 DNA: TGTGCCAGCTCACCCGCAGGGGCGGCCACCGGGGAGCTGTTTTTT. Translating gives CASSPAGAATGELFF. The variable domain in full, with the rest retrieved from reference TRBV18 and TRBJ2-2, is NAGVMQNPRHLVRRRGQEARLRCSPMKGHSHVYWYRQLPEEGLKFMVYLQKENIIDESGMPKERFSAEFPKEGPSILRIQQVVRGDSAAYFCASSPAGAATGELFFGEGSRLTVL.